This TCR beta chain was sequenced during a study of blood T cell repertoires in COVID-19. Study-wide context: There were acute and convalescent COVID-19 samples, and they came from the United States, Italy and Spain. Nucleic acid was either cDNA or gDNA, and it came from T cells, B-cell-depleted T cells, or PBMCs.

Under the authors' procedure: Reference gene primers were amplified, and this amplification served to estimate nucleated cell counts. TCRdb's table, derived via immunoSEQ multiplex PCR, lists solely in-frame clones and lacks some. D and trimming come from the DNA, and the V and J calls and clone size come from that table. The sample has 55,000 to 90,000 clones; approximately 85% are singletons. V shed 2 bases and J shed 1 base, with 8 bases lying between them. Germline V gives CDR1 SGDLS, CDR2 YYNGEE. The CDR3 covers 14 residues. The clonotype was recovered from a woman older than 75 with active or convalescent COVID-19. The sample consisted of peripheral blood. The chain is built from TRBV9 and TRBJ2-3; unclear D gene. The CDR3 region has the DNA TGTGCCAGCAGCGTTTTTCAGGGCACAGATACGCAGTATTTT. As protein: CASSVFQGTDTQYF.